This T cell receptor (beta chain) was observed in a study of cytotoxic CD8 clonotypes in ibrutinib-treated CLL. The intended depth for sequencing was 1 in 200,000 to 1 in 1 million T cells. The assay was immunoSEQ multiplex PCR, and TCRdb's table has in-frame clones only and misses some. Of almost 85,000 clones in the sample, more than 70% were seen once. Study-level findings and limits: With treatment, public clonotypes, which were uncommon, either contracted or remained stable.

A word on this clone: Its cognate antigen is unknown.

Germline V gene sequence: CDR1 MNHNY, CDR2 SVGAGI (reference sequence). The CDR3 loop spans 13 amino acids. Trimming took 6 bases from V and 9 from J, leaving 15 bases between them. The sequence was collected from a human donor with chronic lymphocytic leukemia. This sequence joins TRBV6-6 and TRBJ2-1; D perhaps matches TRBD2 (5 bases). Sequencing was performed on PBMCs, taken before ibrutinib treatment. The DNA of the CDR3 is TGTGCCAGCAGCACGGGGATAGCCCGTGAGCAGTTCTTC. Translating gives CASSTGIAREQFF.